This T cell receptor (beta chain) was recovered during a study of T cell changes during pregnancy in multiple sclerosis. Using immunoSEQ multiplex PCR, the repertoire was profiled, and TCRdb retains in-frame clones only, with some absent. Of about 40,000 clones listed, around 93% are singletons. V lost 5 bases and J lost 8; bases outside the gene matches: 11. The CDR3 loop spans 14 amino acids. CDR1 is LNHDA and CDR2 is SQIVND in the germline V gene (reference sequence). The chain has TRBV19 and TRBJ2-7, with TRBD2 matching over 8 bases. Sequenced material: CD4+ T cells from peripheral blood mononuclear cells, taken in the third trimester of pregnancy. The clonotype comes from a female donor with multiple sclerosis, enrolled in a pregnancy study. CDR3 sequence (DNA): TGTGCCAGTAGTCAGACGGGGGGGAACGATCAGCAGTACTTC. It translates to CASSQTGGNDQQYF.